A selection of T cell receptor beta chains follows, all from one sample in a study of blood T cell repertoires in COVID-19. Sequencing used immunoSEQ multiplex PCR; TCRdb keeps in-frame clones, though not all of them. The repertoire holds 200,000 to 300,000 clones, with around 92% as singletons. The sample taken for sequencing was PBMCs or T cells enriched from blood (not recorded which). These receptors all come from a woman aged 25 to 39 with acute COVID-19. Each CDR3 is given with its conserved first and last residue.

v_gene: TRBV6-5
CDR3aa: CASSGTGPYEQYF

v_gene: TRBV3-1/TRBV3-2
CDR3aa: CASSLTVNTEAFF

v_gene: TRBV9
CDR3aa: CASTRGGAGGYNEQFF

v_gene: TRBV4-3
CDR3aa: CASSQDYMRAKNIQYF

v_gene: TRBV6-5
CDR3aa: CASSYRDPGQGTGSYF

v_gene: TRBV12-3/TRBV12-4
CDR3aa: CASRGRTEAFF

v_gene: TRBV4-1
CDR3aa: CASSQDRGLNYGYTF

v_gene: TRBV7-2
CDR3aa: CASSLIAGGSSTDTQYF

v_gene: TRBV28
CDR3aa: CASQGTVNSPLHF

v_gene: TRBV24-1
CDR3aa: CATSDPGQNYGYTF

v_gene: TRBV30
CDR3aa: CAWDTNPYSNQPQHF

v_gene: TRBV9
CDR3aa: CASSVVEDSEAPGNTIYF

v_gene: TRBV30
CDR3aa: CAWSVPGGGENQPQHF

v_gene: TRBV19
CDR3aa: CASSFNSRTGELFF